Below are 28 T cell receptor beta chains sequenced from a single sample in a study of blood T cell repertoires in COVID-19. Produced via immunoSEQ multiplex PCR; TCRdb's table is partial and in-frame only. The data show 130,000 to 150,000 clones, 80% seen once. The sequencing input was peripheral blood. Source of these receptors: a man aged 65-85 years who had recovered from COVID-19.

The rearrangement uses TRBV2 and TRBJ1-4; the match to TRBD1 covers 8 bases. Germline trimming cut 5 bases from V and 1 base from J; bases unmatched to any gene: 3. The CDR3 consists of 15 residues. CDR1 SNHLY and CDR2 FYNNEI come from the germline V gene. The DNA of the CDR3 is TGTGCCAGCAGTTCACAGGGGGTAACTAATGAAAAACTGTTTTTT. This gives the protein CASSSQGVTNEKLFF.

The gene calls are TRBV2 and TRBJ2-7; the match to TRBD2 covers 10 bases. The CDR3 runs to 15 residues. The V gene end was trimmed by 6 bases and the J gene end by 1 base; junction bases not matched to a gene: 6. Germline loops: CDR1 SNHLY, CDR2 FYNNEI. This CDR3 reads CASRTGLAISYEQYF. The CDR3 DNA follows: TGTGCCAGCAGGACGGGACTAGCGATTTCCTACGAGCAGTACTTC.

V gene TRBV7-9 combines with J gene TRBJ2-3; tentative D call: TRBD1 (6 bases). Per the germline V gene, CDR1 is SEHNR and CDR2 is FQNEAQ (reference sequence). V shed 2 bases and J shed 0 bases, with 18 bases lying between them. CDR3 length equals 18 residues. CDR3 bases: TGTGCCAGCAGCTTACCCATCTCAGGGGAACCTAGCACAGATACGCAGTATTTT. Its translation is CASSLPISGEPSTDTQYF.

CDR3 sequence reads: CASSSRGWGQPQHF. DNA of the CDR3: TGTGCCAGCAGCTCCAGGGGCTGGGGGCAGCCCCAGCATTTT. The chain couples TRBV5-6 to TRBJ1-5, with TRBD1 as a possible D gene (6 bases). This CDR3 has 14 residues. Trimming removed 3 bases from V and 7 bases from J, with 14 bases in between. The germline V gene encodes CDR1 SGHDT and CDR2 YYEEEE.

This clone appeared once. CDR3 protein: CASSLRTSGANTGELFF. Here the CDR3 DNA reads TGTGCCAGCAGCCTTAGGACTAGCGGGGCGAACACCGGGGAGCTGTTTTTT. This chain links TRBV9 with TRBJ2-2; the match to TRBD2 covers 12 bases. The J segment lost 0 bases and the V segment lost 4 bases, leaving 4 bases of the junction unmatched. CDR3 length equals 17 residues. CDR1 is SGDLS and CDR2 is YYNGEE in the germline V gene. The full variable domain, with the rest looked up from reference TRBV9 and TRBJ2-2, is DSGVTQTPKHLITATGQRVTLRCSPRSGDLSVYWYQQSLDQGLQFLIQYYNGEERAKGNILERFSAQQFPDLHSELNLSSLELGDSALYFCASSLRTSGANTGELFFGEGSRLTVL.

This clone was seen just once. The gene calls are TRBV7-9 and TRBJ1-4; possible D gene TRBD1, 5 bases. Trimming removed 4 bases at V and 7 bases at J, with 19 bases between. This CDR3 has 16 residues. Germline CDR1 reads SEHNR; CDR2 reads FQNEAQ (reference sequence). CDR3 sequence: CASSSLAWGVGEKLFF. In DNA form, the CDR3 reads TGTGCCAGCAGCTCCTTAGCATGGGGGGTCGGTGAAAAACTGTTTTTT. The full variable domain, in which reference TRBV7-9 and TRBJ1-4 provide the parts outside the CDR3, is DTGVSQNPRHKITKRGQNVTFRCDPISEHNRLYWYRQTLGQGPEFLTYFQNEAQLEKSRLLSDRFSAERPKGSFSTLEIQRTEQGDSAMYLCASSSLAWGVGEKLFFGSGTQLSVL.

The chain links TRBV19 to TRBJ2-1, with D possibly being TRBD1 (5 bases). Trimming cost V 3 bases and J 5 bases, with 20 bases left between them. The germline gives CDR1 LNHDA, CDR2 SQIVND (reference sequence). CDR3 length: 17 amino acids. CDR3 sequence: CASSMGPWATAHNEQFF. The CDR3 DNA sequence: TGTGCCAGTAGTATGGGTCCTTGGGCGACAGCCCACAATGAGCAGTTCTTC.

The chain has TRBV9 and TRBJ2-4; a weak D match, TRBD2 (6 bases). Trimming took off 2 bases at V and 6 bases at J, with 12 bases between the two ends. Germline V gene data show CDR1 as SGDLS and CDR2 as YYNGEE. The length of the CDR3 is 14 residues. CDR3 sequence reads: CASSVREKGNIQYF. The CDR3 DNA sequence: TGTGCCAGCAGCGTCCGGGAGAAGGGAAACATTCAGTACTTC.

This sequence joins TRBV7-7 and TRBJ2-2; D might be TRBD1 (6 bases). The CDR3 covers 14 residues. Trimming stripped 4 bases from V and 1 base from J, with 7 bases between. Germline V gives CDR1 SSHAT, CDR2 FNYEAQ (reference sequence). CDR3 sequence (DNA): TGTGCCAGCAGCTCGACAGGGAACACCGGGGAGCTGTTTTTT. Translated, it gives CASSSTGNTGELFF.

The V call is TRBV3-1 (or the pseudogene TRBV3-2), the J call TRBJ2-7, with 9 bases lining up with TRBD2. The CDR3 has 15 amino acids. Trimming removed 1 base from V and 3 bases from J; junction bases left unmatched: 4. The germline gives CDR1 LGHDT, CDR2 YNNKEL (reference sequence). The CDR3 protein is CASSQGTSAFYEQYF. The CDR3 nucleotides read TGTGCCAGCAGCCAAGGGACTAGCGCCTTCTACGAGCAGTACTTC.

This clone has more than one count but fewer than ten. The J gene is TRBJ1-3, the V gene TRBV7-9, with TRBD1 matching over 7 bases. The V gene end was trimmed by 2 bases and the J gene end by 0 bases; junction bases not matched to a gene: 10. The CDR3 sequence is 18 residues long. The germline CDR1 and CDR2 sequences are SEHNR and FQNEAQ (reference sequence). CDR3 nucleotide sequence: TGTGCCAGCAGCTTAAGGACAGGACGCCTCATCTCTGGAAACACCATATATTTT. It is translated as CASSLRTGRLISGNTIYF.

Ten or more counts support this clone. The rearrangement links TRBV4-2 to TRBJ2-7; 11 bases map to TRBD2. The CDR3 is 21 residues long. After removal of 0 bases from V and 7 bases from J, the junction contained 23 bases not matched to a gene. In germline, CDR1 is LGHNA, CDR2 YNFKEQ. CDR3 loop: CASSQDFLGTSGPLGVGEQYF. CDR3 coding DNA: TGTGCCAGCAGCCAAGATTTTTTAGGGACTAGCGGACCATTAGGGGTGGGAGAGCAGTACTTC.

J is TRBJ1-5 and V is TRBV3-1 (or the pseudogene TRBV3-2); D remains unclear. Looked up from germline, CDR1 is LGHDT and CDR2 is YNNKEL (reference sequence). This CDR3 comprises 12 residues. V was shortened by 0 bases and J by 9 bases, with 6 bases between the two germline ends. CDR3 in DNA: TGTGCCAGCAGCCAAGATTTCGGGCCCCAGCATTTT. Translation gives CASSQDFGPQHF.

This clone has only a few counts. The genes are TRBV4-3 and TRBJ2-2, with a tentative D call TRBD2 (5 bases). Trimming stripped 6 bases from V and 1 base from J, with 12 bases between. CDR3 length equals 15 residues. Germline values: CDR1 LGHNA, CDR2 YSLEER. In DNA form, the CDR3 reads TGCGCCAGCAGTCCAAGCGGCCTGAACACCGGGGAGCTGTTTTTT. Encoded protein: CASSPSGLNTGELFF.

This clone was counted a few times. The gene calls are TRBV7-9 and TRBJ2-7; maybe TRBD2 (6 bases). CDR1 is SEHNR, CDR2 FQNEAQ, per germline (reference sequence). The CDR3 totals 18 residues. V was clipped by 2 bases and J by 3 bases, with 23 bases between them. The CDR3 loop reads CASSLNFGGASRGYEQYF. The CDR3 nucleotides are TGTGCCAGCAGCTTAAATTTCGGGGGAGCTAGTAGGGGCTACGAGCAGTACTTC.

The V and J genes are TRBV5-1 and TRBJ2-6, with TRBD2 as a possible D gene (6 bases). Deletions cut 0 bases from V and 2 bases from J, with 12 bases between. From germline, CDR1 is SGHRS and CDR2 YFSETQ. CDR3 length equals 17 residues. Written as DNA, the CDR3 is TGCGCCAGCAGCTTGGGTTTCTCGGGAGCTGGGGCCAACGTCCTGACTTTC. This codes for CASSLGFSGAGANVLTF.

The chain recombines TRBV6-2 or TRBV6-3 with TRBJ1-4; 10 bases match TRBD1. J lost 3 bases, V lost 2 bases, and 9 bases had no gene match. Germline-derived CDR1 and CDR2 are MNHEY and SVGEGT. CDR3 length: 18 residues. CDR3 DNA: TGTGCCAGCAGTTACGGGGAGACAGGGGGCATGGCTAATGAAAAACTGTTTTTT. Translated: CASSYGETGGMANEKLFF.

This clone was detected once. DNA of the CDR3: TGCGCCAGCAGGTGGGGGCGCTACACAGATACGCAGTATTTT. Residues: CASRWGRYTDTQYF. The genes are TRBV5-1 and TRBJ2-3; D might be TRBD1 (6 bases). The V and J ends lost 5 bases and 2 bases respectively, with 12 bases between them. The length of the CDR3 is 14 residues. From germline, CDR1 is SGHRS and CDR2 YFSETQ.

The rearrangement uses TRBV6-5 and TRBJ2-3; D possibly corresponds to TRBD2 (5 bases). Germline loops: CDR1 MNHEY, CDR2 SVGAGI. Trimming removed 0 bases at V and 3 bases at J, with 7 bases between. The CDR3 loop spans 14 amino acids. CDR3 protein: CASSYSEGTDTQYF. The CDR3, as DNA: TGTGCCAGCAGTTACTCCGAGGGTACAGATACGCAGTATTTT.

This rearrangement joins TRBV7-2 to TRBJ2-5; D possibly corresponds to TRBD2 (6 bases). V lost 1 base and J lost 3, with 15 bases in between. The CDR3 loop spans 16 amino acids. Germline V CDR1 and CDR2: SGHTA, FQGNSA. CDR3 nucleotide sequence: TGTGCCAGCAGCTTAGAATATGGACTACAGGAAGAGACCCAGTACTTC. Protein: CASSLEYGLQEETQYF.

This clone was seen a handful of times. V and J are TRBV7-9 and TRBJ2-1, with unresolved D. CDR1 and CDR2 (germline): SEHNR, FQNEAQ (reference sequence). V gave up 0 bases and J gave up 4 bases, with 7 bases separating them. The CDR3 covers 14 residues. CDR3 residues: CASSLAGPYNEQFF. DNA of the CDR3: TGTGCCAGCAGCTTAGCGGGCCCGTACAATGAGCAGTTCTTC.

The chain joins TRBV18 to TRBJ2-7, with D perhaps matching TRBD2 (5 bases). With 2 bases removed from V and 0 bases from J, the gap between germline ends came to 8 bases. The CDR3 has 14 amino acids. Germline V gives CDR1 KGHSH, CDR2 LQKENI. The CDR3 DNA reads as TGTGCCAGCTCACCAGTTCGGGACTCCTACGAGCAGTACTTC. It specifies CASSPVRDSYEQYF.

Written as DNA, the CDR3 is TGCGCCAGCAGCTTGGATAGCGGGATAGGTGAGCAGTTCTTC. It translates to CASSLDSGIGEQFF. This chain uses TRBV5-1 with TRBJ2-1, with 8 bases fitting TRBD2. The CDR3 extends over 14 amino acids. V lost 0 bases, J lost 9 bases, and 5 bases stayed unmatched. Germline CDR1 and CDR2: SGHRS and YFSETQ.

This chain connects TRBV12-3 or TRBV12-4 to TRBJ2-3, with D possibly TRBD2 on 7 matching bases. The CDR3 loop spans 12 amino acids. V was pared by 6 bases and J by 11 bases, with 15 bases between. The CDR3 DNA is TGTGCCAGCAGCAGGGGAGCGGGAAGGCAGTATTTT. Translating gives CASSRGAGRQYF.

The V call is TRBV27, the J call TRBJ1-2; the match to TRBD1 covers 9 bases. Germline V gene sequence: CDR1 MNHEY, CDR2 SMNVEV (reference sequence). The CDR3 loop spans 14 amino acids. The trim removed 6 bases at V and 6 bases at J, leaving 8 bases unmatched. The CDR3 DNA is TGTGCCAGCAGCCCCCGCGGACAGGGGAATGGCTACACCTTC. Translation: CASSPRGQGNGYTF.

The J gene is TRBJ2-7, the V gene TRBV6-5; 8 bases line up with TRBD2. CDR3 length equals 14 residues. Germline trimming cut 6 bases from V and 2 bases from J; bases unmatched to any gene: 6. Germline assignment: CDR1 MNHEY and CDR2 SVGAGI. The CDR3 loop is CASRTRGGTYEQYF. The CDR3 DNA follows: TGTGCCAGCAGAACTCGGGGGGGGACCTACGAGCAGTACTTC.

This clone appeared a few times. The CDR3 nucleotides read TGTGCCAGTAGTCCGTGGACACGTGAAAAACTGTTTTTT. It codes for CASSPWTREKLFF. The chain couples TRBV19 to TRBJ1-4; a possible D gene is TRBD1 (5 bases). This CDR3 has 13 amino acids. Trimming took off 5 bases at V and 7 bases at J, with 11 bases between the two ends. Germline V lookup: CDR1 LNHDA, CDR2 SQIVND (reference sequence).

The chain carries TRBV19 and TRBJ2-3; 8 nucleotides line up with TRBD1. CDR1 and CDR2 (germline): LNHDA, SQIVND (reference sequence). V was clipped by 9 bases and J by 1 base; unmatched bases: 6. The CDR3 sequence is 14 residues long. The CDR3 reads CASGQGVGTDTQYF. The CDR3 region has the DNA TGTGCCAGCGGACAGGGAGTTGGCACAGATACGCAGTATTTT. Complete variable domain (other parts from reference TRBV19 and TRBJ2-3): DGGITQSPKYLFRKEGQNVTLSCEQNLNHDAMYWYRQDPGQGLRLIYYSQIVNDFQKGDIAEGYSVSREKKESFPLTVTSAQKNPTAFYLCASGQGVGTDTQYFGPGTRLTVL.